The T cell receptor (beta chain) described here comes from a study of T cells after yellow fever vaccination. Overall study: Any fraction with a low cell number was prepared using SMART-Seq v4 Ultra Low Input. Findings and caveats of the study: Clones from primary vaccination mostly reappeared after the booster (96% CD4, approximately 91% CD8). FACS-sorted repertoires could harbor abundant contaminating bulk-population clonotypes.

In making TCR cDNA, 5'RACE template switching added a universal primer site and UMIs to it. In TCRdb, the 5' RACE reads were re-called with MiXCR into one record per CDR3 protein. The table includes 200,000 to 300,000 distinct CDR3 sequences, roughly 13% detected once. Turning to this clonotype: No antigen is known for it.

CDR3 length: 15 amino acids. Trimming took 1 base from V and 9 from J, leaving 16 bases between them. CDR1 and CDR2 from the germline V gene are SGHTA and FQGNSA. The genes are TRBV7-2 and TRBJ2-1; the D is unclear. The receptor was derived from a man aged 25 to 40 who received the YFV17D yellow fever vaccine. Sequenced material: CD4+ T cells sorted from PBMCs, taken 45 days after the yellow fever booster vaccination. Here the CDR3 reads CASSLVYLRSGEQFF. DNA of the CDR3: TGTGCCAGCAGCTTAGTTTATCTCCGAAGTGGTGAGCAGTTCTTC.